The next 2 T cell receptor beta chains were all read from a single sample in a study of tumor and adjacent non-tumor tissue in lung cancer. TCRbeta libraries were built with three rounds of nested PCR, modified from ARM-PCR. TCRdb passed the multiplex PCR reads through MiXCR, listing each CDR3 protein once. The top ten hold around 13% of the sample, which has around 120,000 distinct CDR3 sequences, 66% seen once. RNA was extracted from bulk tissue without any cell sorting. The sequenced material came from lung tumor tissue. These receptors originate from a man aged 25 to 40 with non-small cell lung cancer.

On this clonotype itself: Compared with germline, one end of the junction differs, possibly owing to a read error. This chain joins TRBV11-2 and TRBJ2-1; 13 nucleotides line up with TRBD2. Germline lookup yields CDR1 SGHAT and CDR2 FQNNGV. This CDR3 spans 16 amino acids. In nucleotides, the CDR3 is TGTGCCAGTAGCTTATCCGGGACTAGCGGGATCAATGAGCAGTTCTTC. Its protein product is CASSLSGTSGINEQFF.

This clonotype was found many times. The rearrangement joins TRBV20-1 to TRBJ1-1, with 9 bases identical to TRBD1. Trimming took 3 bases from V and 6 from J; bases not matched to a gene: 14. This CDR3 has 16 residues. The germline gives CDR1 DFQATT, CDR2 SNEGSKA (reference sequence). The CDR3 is CSARGTGISVYAEAFF. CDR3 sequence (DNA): TGCAGTGCTAGGGGGACAGGGATTTCGGTGTATGCTGAAGCTTTCTTT.